This TCR beta chain was recovered during a study of low-dose radiotherapy and immunotherapy resistance in tumors. Overall study: Per fraction, Cohort 1 was given 0.5 Gy every 2 weeks, for a total of 6.5 Gy. While receiving nivolumab 240 mg every two weeks, patients also received ipilimumab 1 mg/kg every six weeks, both intravenously.

cDNA synthesis used a TRAV/TRBV-specific primer set for both chains. Both a constant-region primer and a V-primer adapter served to amplify TCRs across about 20 PCR cycles. TCRdb passed the reads through MiXCR, listing each CDR3 protein once. This sample has some 100,000 distinct CDR3 sequences, with less than 25% found just once. Time point described: after trial treatment. The treatment: LDRT plus nivolumab, ipilimumab, low-dose cyclophosphamide and aspirin (RACIN trial). The donors, trial participants, received nivolumab, ipilimumab, aspirin, low-dose cyclophosphamide and low-dose radiotherapy. Losses at the gene ends were 0 bases for V and 5 bases for J; bases not matched to a gene: 5. The CDR3 runs 15 residues. Germline CDR1 and CDR2: SGHKS and YYEKEE (reference sequence).

The source is a male donor with prostate cancer. The material sequenced was PBMCs, taken after low-dose radiotherapy plus immunotherapy. The rearrangement joins TRBV5-5 to TRBJ2-7, with 10 bases identical to TRBD2. CDR3 loop: CASSLALAGLNEQYF. The CDR3 DNA reads TGTGCCAGCAGCTTGGCACTAGCGGGGCTCAACGAGCAGTACTTC.